These 22 T cell receptor beta chains were all obtained from the same sample, sequenced in a study of blood T cell repertoires in COVID-19. Measured with immunoSEQ multiplex PCR; TCRdb has only the in-frame clones, and not every one. The sample yields under 60,000 clones, about 90% seen once. Sequencing input: peripheral blood. The receptor set was obtained from a man aged 45-65 years with active COVID-19.

V is TRBV4-2 and J is TRBJ1-2, with D perhaps TRBD1 (5 bases). From germline, CDR1 is LGHNA and CDR2 YNFKEQ. This CDR3 is 14 amino acids long. Trimming pared 0 bases from V and 5 bases from J, leaving 10 bases between. CDR3 nucleotide sequence: TGTGCCAGCAGCCAAGATCTCCAGGGATATGGCTACACCTTC. This encodes CASSQDLQGYGYTF.

The rearrangement joins TRBV9 to TRBJ2-1; 7 nucleotides align to TRBD1. The germline gives CDR1 SGDLS, CDR2 YYNGEE. The CDR3 consists of 13 residues. J was trimmed by 7 bases and V by 2 bases; bases with no gene match: 3. The CDR3, as DNA: TGTGCCAGCAGCGTGGGACAGTTGAATGAGCAGTTCTTC. Translating gives CASSVGQLNEQFF.

The chain joins TRBV23-1 to TRBJ2-6; tentatively, D is TRBD1 (6 bases). TRBV23-1 is an ORF for which the function is uncertain. The V end lost 4 bases, the J end lost 5 bases, and 21 bases lay between the germline ends. The CDR3 extends over 18 amino acids. The DNA for the CDR3 is TGCGCCAGCAGTCGATCTACAGGGCCTAAGCTTTGGGCCAACGTCCTGACTTTC. Residues: CASSRSTGPKLWANVLTF.

This clone came up once. The J gene is TRBJ1-2, the V gene TRBV21-1. TRBV21-1 constitutes a pseudogene. This CDR3 has 15 residues. In DNA, the CDR3 is TGTGCCAGCAGCAAAGTTTCGCCAGGGAGGCATGGCTACACCTTC. This codes for CASSKVSPGRHGYTF.

The chain links TRBV4-1 to TRBJ2-7; tentatively, D is TRBD1 (5 bases). This CDR3 comprises 15 residues. The germline V gene encodes CDR1 MGHRA and CDR2 YSYEKL. V dropped 1 base and J dropped 2 bases, with 12 bases sitting between them. The CDR3 DNA is TGCGCCAGCAGCCAAGTTTTGGCAGGGACCTACGAGCAGTACTTC. Its protein product is CASSQVLAGTYEQYF.

The V call is TRBV19, the J call TRBJ2-5; possibly TRBD2 for D (9 bases). The CDR3 loop spans 19 amino acids. V lost 5 bases and J lost 5, with 30 bases in between. The germline V gene encodes CDR1 LNHDA and CDR2 SQIVND (reference sequence). CDR3: CASSSRTGRLAVHGETQYF. For the CDR3, the DNA is TGTGCCAGTAGTTCCCGGACAGGGCGACTAGCGGTCCACGGGGAGACCCAGTACTTC.

The V and J genes are TRBV19 and TRBJ1-1; 7 bases are a match to TRBD1. V gave up 5 bases and J gave up 1 base; unmatched junction bases: 10. Germline CDR1 is LNHDA and CDR2 is SQIVND (reference sequence). This CDR3 is 16 amino acids long. The CDR3 sequence is CASSPGVQGWNTEAFF. CDR3 sequence (DNA): TGTGCCAGTAGTCCAGGAGTACAGGGGTGGAACACTGAAGCTTTCTTT.

V gene TRBV7-7 combines with J gene TRBJ2-3; TRBD2 matches at 10 bases. The CDR3 contains 15 residues. Germline loops: CDR1 SSHAT, CDR2 FNYEAQ (reference sequence). V shed 5 bases, J shed 4 bases, and the junction held 6 bases outside the gene matches. CDR3 DNA: TGTGCCAGCAGCGCAAGCGGGGGGGCCGCAGATACGCAGTATTTT. Protein: CASSASGGAADTQYF. The complete variable domain, with remaining parts taken from reference TRBV7-7 and TRBJ2-3, reads GAGVSQSPRYKVTKRGQDVTLRCDPISSHATLYWYQQALGQGPEFLTYFNYEAQPDKSGLPSDRFSAERPEGSISTLTIQRTEQRDSAMYRCASSASGGAADTQYFGPGTRLTVL.

V gene TRBV13 combines with J gene TRBJ1-3; D is unclear. The CDR3 spans 15 residues. Trimming removed 5 bases at V and 0 bases at J, with 11 bases between. From germline, CDR1 is PRHDT and CDR2 FYEKMQ (reference sequence). CDR3 sequence (DNA): TGTGCCAGCAGCAGCCGCCACGTCTCTGGAAACACCATATATTTT. Protein: CASSSRHVSGNTIYF.

J is TRBJ2-3 and V is TRBV10-3; a weak D match, TRBD2 (6 bases). V gave up 3 bases and J gave up 2 bases, with 12 bases separating them. The V gene's germline CDR1 is ENHRY and CDR2 SYGVKD. This CDR3 comprises 15 residues. Here the CDR3 DNA reads TGTGCCATCAGTGAAGGGACTGGGGACACAGATACGCAGTATTTT. It yields the protein CAISEGTGDTDTQYF.

The chain combines TRBV28 with TRBJ1-1; D remains unclear. This CDR3 is built from 12 residues. Germline CDR1 reads MDHEN; CDR2 reads SYDVKM. Trimming left V 6 bases short and J 2 bases short, with 7 bases between. Here the CDR3 reads CASSHTNTEAFF. For the CDR3, the DNA is TGTGCCAGCAGCCATACTAACACTGAAGCTTTCTTT.

The V gene is TRBV10-3, the J gene TRBJ2-1, with 7 bases identical to TRBD2. Germline CDR1 reads ENHRY; CDR2 reads SYGVKD. The V gene end was trimmed by 7 bases and the J gene end by 2 bases; junction bases not matched to a gene: 5. The CDR3 is 14 amino acids. The CDR3 nucleotides are TGTGCCATCATCGGGACTAATACCTACAATGAGCAGTTCTTC. As protein: CAIIGTNTYNEQFF.

The V call is TRBV19, the J call TRBJ2-7, with unresolved D. Trimming cost V 3 bases and J 5 bases, with 11 bases left between them. The V gene's germline CDR1 is LNHDA and CDR2 SQIVND (reference sequence). The CDR3 has 13 amino acids. CDR3 DNA: TGTGCCAGTAGTATTTGGGCAGGCGACGAGCAGTACTTC. This codes for CASSIWAGDEQYF. Full variable domain (rest looked up from reference TRBV19 and TRBJ2-7): DGGITQSPKYLFRKEGQNVTLSCEQNLNHDAMYWYRQDPGQGLRLIYYSQIVNDFQKGDIAEGYSVSREKKESFPLTVTSAQKNPTAFYLCASSIWAGDEQYFGPGTRLTVT.

The V call is TRBV29-1, the J call TRBJ1-2; 7 bases are shared with TRBD1. The CDR3 contains 14 residues. J was trimmed by 7 bases and V by 3 bases; bases with no gene match: 11. CDR1 SQVTM and CDR2 ANQGSEA come from the germline V gene. Here the CDR3 DNA reads TGCAGCGTTGACCAGTCAGGGGGTGGTAGTGGCTACACCTTC. Its translation: CSVDQSGGGSGYTF.

The CDR3 region is CATERQGVNEQFF. The DNA of the CDR3 is TGTGCCACCGAACGACAGGGGGTCAATGAGCAGTTCTTC. The V gene is TRBV10-3, the J gene TRBJ2-1; 9 bases line up with TRBD1. CDR3 size: 13 residues. Per the germline V gene, CDR1 is ENHRY and CDR2 is SYGVKD. V shed 10 bases, J shed 6 bases, and the junction held 7 bases outside the gene matches.

The J gene is TRBJ2-2, the V gene TRBV10-3; D is unresolved. The CDR3 covers 14 residues. Germline-derived CDR1 and CDR2 are ENHRY and SYGVKD. V lost 1 base and J lost 6, with 9 bases in between. The CDR3 bases are TGTGCCATCAGTGAGTACCAGGAAGCCGGGGAGCTGTTTTTT. Translation gives CAISEYQEAGELFF.

The chain combines TRBV30 with TRBJ2-7; D might be TRBD2 (6 bases). Germline loops: CDR1 GTSNPN, CDR2 SVGIG (reference sequence). The CDR3 has 13 residues. V dropped 1 base and J dropped 9 bases, with 16 bases sitting between them. The CDR3 loop is CAWSEWPGVAQYF. The CDR3 nucleotides are TGTGCCTGGAGTGAGTGGCCGGGAGTGGCGCAGTACTTC.

This rearrangement joins TRBV6-1 to TRBJ2-7; TRBD1 matches 7 bases. The CDR3 runs to 16 residues. V shed 1 base and J 1 base; nucleotides not matched to a gene: 7. Germline-derived CDR1 and CDR2 are MNHNS and SASEGT. CDR3 sequence (DNA): TGTGCCAGCAGTGAAGTAGGGACAGTGAGATCCTACGAGCAGTACTTC. Its protein product is CASSEVGTVRSYEQYF.

The rearrangement links TRBV6-5 to TRBJ2-7; TRBD1 matches at 12 bases. V dropped 10 bases and J dropped 6; count of bases not matched to a gene: 10. The CDR3 is 14 residues long. Germline V lookup: CDR1 MNHEY, CDR2 SVGAGI. The CDR3 protein is CATLPGTGGTEQYF. CDR3 bases: TGTGCCACCCTCCCCGGGACAGGGGGCACCGAGCAGTACTTC.

The chain recombines TRBV19 with TRBJ2-3, with 10 bases lining up with TRBD2. CDR3 length: 15 amino acids. The germline gives CDR1 LNHDA, CDR2 SQIVND (reference sequence). V shed 7 bases and J 1 base; nucleotides not matched to a gene: 5. The CDR3 is CASNTLAGGTDTQYF. The CDR3 nucleotides are TGTGCCAGTAATACTCTAGCGGGGGGCACAGATACGCAGTATTTT.

In nucleotides, the CDR3 is TGTGCCAGCAGCTTACAGGGCTTAAGCACAGATACGCAGTATTTT. It yields the protein CASSLQGLSTDTQYF. The rearrangement uses TRBV11-2 and TRBJ2-3; D perhaps matches TRBD1 (5 bases). Per germline, CDR1 SGHAT and CDR2 FQNNGV. This CDR3 has 15 residues. The ends were cut back, 2 bases at V and 0 bases at J, with 9 bases in the middle.

The gene calls are TRBV5-1 and TRBJ2-1; the D gene is possibly TRBD2 (6 bases). V was cut by 0 bases and J by 10 bases, with 20 bases left in between. This CDR3 has 16 residues. Germline-derived CDR1 and CDR2 are SGHRS and YFSETQ. The CDR3 nucleotides read TGCGCCAGCAGCTTGGAGGGGACTCGAGTTACCGGGGAGCAGTTCTTC. Its protein product is CASSLEGTRVTGEQFF.